This TCR beta chain was sequenced during a study of T cells after posttransplantation cyclophosphamide. Only in-frame clones appear in the TCRdb table, and some are missing; sequencing was by immunoSEQ multiplex PCR. The sample contains roughly 26,000 clones, none of them singletons. Study results and caveats: Recipient CMV seropositivity and CMV reactivation strongly tracked TRB clonality. Skin or GI-infiltrating T cells shared few TRB sequences with blood.

This clone was counted only a few times. Its antigen is not identified. The CDR3 loop spans 15 amino acids. With 7 bases removed from V and 11 bases from J, the gap between germline ends came to 23 bases. Germline lookup yields CDR1 MNHNS and CDR2 SASEGT. The V and J genes are TRBV6-1 and TRBJ2-2; D remains ambiguous. Sequencing was performed on PBMCs. The receptor was isolated from a man in his fifties or sixties in good health, CMV-negative, and a related stem cell transplant donor. This CDR3 is CASTPFAGMSSELFF. The CDR3 DNA reads as TGTGCCAGCACCCCCTTCGCCGGTATGAGCTCAGAGCTGTTTTTT.